What follows are 27 T cell receptor beta chains derived from one specimen sequenced in a study of T cell changes during pregnancy in multiple sclerosis. Sequenced by immunoSEQ multiplex PCR; TCRdb stores in-frame clones only, minus some. The sample has more than 55,000 clones, around 94% seen once; the top ten hold around 3.2%. Sequences were derived from CD8+ T cells from peripheral blood mononuclear cells, sampled in the third trimester of pregnancy. Receptors originate from a female donor with multiple sclerosis, enrolled in a pregnancy study.

V usage is TRBV28 and J usage is TRBJ2-3; D gene ambiguous. Germline CDR1 and CDR2: MDHEN and SYDVKM. This CDR3 spans 13 amino acids. Trimming left V 2 bases short and J 4 bases short, with 7 bases between. CDR3 residues: CASSLSPSDTQYF. The CDR3 nucleotides are TGTGCCAGCAGTTTAAGCCCCTCAGATACGCAGTATTTT.

The sample holds one count of this clone. This chain joins TRBV6-6 and TRBJ1-1; maybe TRBD1 (6 bases). V lost 5 bases and J 3 bases, leaving 13 bases between the germline ends. Germline V gives CDR1 MNHNY, CDR2 SVGAGI (reference sequence). This CDR3 contains 14 residues. CDR3 nucleotides: TGTGCCAGCAGTGCAACAGGGCGGGACACTGAAGCTTTCTTT. Protein sequence: CASSATGRDTEAFF.

The sample holds a few counts of this clone. The CDR3 DNA reads as TGTGCCAGCAGCGTAACGTCGGTGGCGGGGGGGAGCTCTGGGGCCAACGTCCTGACTTTC. Its protein is CASSVTSVAGGSSGANVLTF. The V call is TRBV9, the J call TRBJ2-6; 9 nucleotides align to TRBD2. This CDR3 is built from 20 residues. V lost 1 base, J lost 0 bases, and 11 bases stayed unmatched. CDR1 is SGDLS and CDR2 is YYNGEE in the germline V gene.

This clone was observed a single time. The chain links TRBV10-3 to TRBJ1-5; D not resolved. Trimming pared 3 bases from V and 7 bases from J, leaving 10 bases between. This CDR3 is 13 amino acids long. The germline CDR1 and CDR2 sequences are ENHRY and SYGVKD. The CDR3 coding sequence is TGTGCCATCAGTGACCCCTTGGAGCAGCCCCAGCATTTT. Protein product: CAISDPLEQPQHF.

The gene calls are TRBV28 and TRBJ2-7, with D possibly TRBD1 on 5 matching bases. V gave up 0 bases and J gave up 5 bases, with 11 bases separating them. The CDR3 has 14 amino acids. Germline V gene lookup returns CDR1 MDHEN and CDR2 SYDVKM. CDR3 amino acids: CASSLWLTQDEQYF. The CDR3 nucleotides are TGTGCCAGCAGTTTATGGCTCACACAGGACGAGCAGTACTTC.

J is TRBJ2-2 and V is TRBV29-1; 8 bases map to TRBD1. Germline-derived CDR1 and CDR2 are SQVTM and ANQGSEA. The trim removed 7 bases at V and 1 base at J, leaving 8 bases unmatched. The CDR3 totals 15 residues. The CDR3 region is CSAVPGTGNTGELFF. In DNA form, the CDR3 reads TGCAGCGCTGTACCCGGGACAGGGAACACCGGGGAGCTGTTTTTT.

This chain connects TRBV19 to TRBJ2-1; 12 bases agree with TRBD2. The germline gives CDR1 LNHDA, CDR2 SQIVND (reference sequence). The V gene end was trimmed by 4 bases and the J gene end by 7 bases; junction bases not matched to a gene: 5. The CDR3 has 15 residues. CDR3 sequence reads: CASSTLAGGLNEQFF. CDR3 in DNA: TGTGCCAGTAGTACCCTAGCGGGAGGGCTAAATGAGCAGTTCTTC.

The chain uses TRBV28 and TRBJ2-3; 11 nucleotides match TRBD1. V was clipped by 5 bases and J by 6 bases; unmatched bases: 4. Germline loops: CDR1 MDHEN, CDR2 SYDVKM. The CDR3 is made up of 14 amino acids. CDR3 sequence: CASSRTGGLDTQYF. Here the CDR3 DNA reads TGTGCCAGCAGTCGGACAGGGGGCCTGGATACGCAGTATTTT.

This chain connects TRBV27 to TRBJ2-1; tentatively, D is TRBD2 (6 bases). The CDR3 is 13 residues long. Trimming removed 5 bases from V and 3 bases from J, with 8 bases in between. Germline V gene lookup returns CDR1 MNHEY and CDR2 SMNVEV (reference sequence). This CDR3 is CASSVTSYNEQFF. The CDR3 DNA follows: TGTGCCAGCAGTGTGACTAGCTACAATGAGCAGTTCTTC.

This chain uses TRBV9 with TRBJ2-7; 8 nucleotides match TRBD2. This CDR3 region has 15 residues. Germline V gives CDR1 SGDLS, CDR2 YYNGEE. V shed 4 bases, J shed 3 bases, and the junction held 9 bases outside the gene matches. CDR3 loop: CASSTGGSHSYEQYF. The CDR3 region has the DNA TGTGCCAGCAGCACGGGGGGGTCCCATAGCTACGAGCAGTACTTC.

This chain's CDR3 is CASRVDRYSYEQYF. The CDR3 DNA follows: TGTGCCAGCCGAGTGGACAGGTACTCCTACGAGCAGTACTTC. The gene calls are TRBV21-1 and TRBJ2-7; the D call in the table, TRBD1, was not verified against the DNA. TRBV21-1 counts as a pseudogene. The CDR3 length is 14 residues.

The chain uses TRBV2 and TRBJ2-7, with a possible D match to TRBD2 (5 bases). CDR1 and CDR2 from the germline V gene are SNHLY and FYNNEI. Trimming took 3 bases from V and 0 from J, leaving 12 bases between them. The CDR3 totals 15 residues. CDR3 nucleotide sequence: TGTGCCAGCAGTGACCAGCGGTCGAGCTCCTACGAGCAGTACTTC. It translates to CASSDQRSSSYEQYF.

On this clone itself: The sample contains more than one DNA sequence encoding this CDR3. The rearrangement joins TRBV11-2 to TRBJ2-1; 9 bases map to TRBD2. The CDR3 loop spans 17 amino acids. Germline CDR1 reads SGHAT; CDR2 reads FQNNGV. The J segment lost 10 bases and the V segment lost 5 bases, leaving 18 bases of the junction unmatched. CDR3 DNA: TGTGCCAGCAGCCAAGCCCCGTATAGCGGGAGCAGGAACGAGCAGTTCTTC. Translation: CASSQAPYSGSRNEQFF.

The J gene is TRBJ1-2, the V gene TRBV12-5; the D is unclear. This CDR3 spans 14 amino acids. The V and J ends lost 0 bases and 4 bases respectively, with 9 bases between them. Germline-derived CDR1 and CDR2 are LGHNT and FRNRAP. The DNA for the CDR3 is TGTGCTAGTGGTTTGGTCGGGTCCGGCTATGGCTACACCTTC. Protein product: CASGLVGSGYGYTF.

In its sample, this clone was seen once. V usage is TRBV6-5 and J usage is TRBJ2-7; D perhaps matches TRBD1 (5 bases). The CDR3 totals 14 residues. Trimming pared 4 bases from V and 3 bases from J, leaving 13 bases between. Germline V lookup: CDR1 MNHEY, CDR2 SVGAGI. CDR3 protein: CASSSPDNNYEQYF. For the CDR3, the DNA is TGTGCCAGCAGTTCGCCGGACAATAACTACGAGCAGTACTTC.

This chain links TRBV6-5 with TRBJ1-5, with 7 positions matching TRBD1. The CDR3 has 15 residues. The junction had 7 bases not matched to a gene; V was cut back by 1 base and J by 7 bases. Germline-derived CDR1 and CDR2 are MNHEY and SVGAGI. CDR3 DNA: TGTGCCAGCAGTTACTACAGGGGCGCTGGCCAGCCCCAGCATTTT. It codes for CASSYYRGAGQPQHF.

V is TRBV6-5 and J is TRBJ2-7, with D possibly matching TRBD2 (5 bases). The CDR3 runs to 12 residues. Germline loops: CDR1 MNHEY, CDR2 SVGAGI. The germline V and J ends were trimmed by 10 bases and 0 bases, with 10 bases remaining between them. CDR3 DNA: TGTGCCACCCTCAGCGGCTCCTACGAGCAGTACTTC. It encodes CATLSGSYEQYF.

V is TRBV27 and J is TRBJ2-1, with 9 bases fitting TRBD2. The V and J ends lost 2 bases and 0 bases, in that order; junction bases with no gene match: 2. Germline CDR1 is MNHEY and CDR2 is SMNVEV (reference sequence). The CDR3 extends over 16 amino acids. CDR3 DNA: TGTGCCAGCAGTTTAAATAGCGGGAGCTCCTACAATGAGCAGTTCTTC. This sequence encodes CASSLNSGSSYNEQFF.

This chain joins TRBV11-2 and TRBJ2-1; D remains ambiguous. Germline V lookup: CDR1 SGHAT, CDR2 FQNNGV. The CDR3 has 12 residues. Between the trimmed V and J ends, which lost 5 bases and 7 bases, there was a span of 9 bases. CDR3 sequence reads: CASSVRENEQFF. Written as DNA, the CDR3 is TGTGCCAGCAGCGTCCGCGAGAATGAGCAGTTCTTC.

CDR3 protein: CASSLGYSEAFF. CDR3 DNA sequence: TGTGCCAGCAGCTTAGGGTACAGTGAAGCTTTCTTT. The chain uses TRBV7-9 and TRBJ1-1; D is undetermined. Germline-derived CDR1 and CDR2 are SEHNR and FQNEAQ (reference sequence). The V end lost 1 base, the J end lost 7 bases, and 7 bases lay between the germline ends. This CDR3 spans 12 amino acids.

This chain's CDR3 is CASRDRAHEQYF. The CDR3 region has the DNA TGTGCCAGCAGAGACAGGGCACACGAGCAGTACTTC. V usage is TRBV28 and J usage is TRBJ2-7, with 7 positions matching TRBD1. Trimming at V came to 6 bases and at J to 5 bases, leaving 4 bases not matched to a gene. The CDR3 sequence is 12 residues long. In germline, CDR1 is MDHEN, CDR2 SYDVKM. Supplemented by reference TRBV28 and TRBJ2-7, the full variable domain reads DVKVTQSSRYLVKRTGEKVFLECVQDMDHENMFWYRQDPGLGLRLIYFSYDVKMKEKGDIPEGYSVSREKKERFSLILESASTNQTSMYLCASRDRAHEQYFGPGTRLTVT.

The chain uses TRBV7-9 and TRBJ1-1; 7 bases agree with TRBD1. J gave up 5 bases and V 10 bases, and 7 bases lay outside the gene matches. Germline V lookup: CDR1 SEHNR, CDR2 FQNEAQ (reference sequence). CDR3 size: 12 residues. CDR3 protein: CAIDREETEAFF. The CDR3 coding sequence is TGTGCCATCGACAGGGAGGAGACTGAAGCTTTCTTT.

The CDR3 bases are TGTGCCAGCAGTGACAGTACTAGCGGGAGGCGAGAGCAGTTCTTC. Protein sequence: CASSDSTSGRREQFF. The chain joins TRBV6-4 to TRBJ2-1; 12 bases fit TRBD2. This CDR3 comprises 15 residues. J was trimmed by 10 bases and V by 2 bases; bases with no gene match: 6. Germline CDR1 reads MRHNA; CDR2 reads SNTAGT.

The J gene is TRBJ2-2, the V gene TRBV2, with 11 bases lining up with TRBD2. The V gene's germline CDR1 is SNHLY and CDR2 FYNNEI. The CDR3 contains 19 residues. After removal of 0 bases from V and 5 bases from J, the junction contained 11 bases not matched to a gene. The CDR3 region is CASSEALLAGGPGTGELFF. The CDR3 DNA is TGTGCCAGCAGTGAAGCGCTCTTAGCGGGAGGGCCAGGAACCGGGGAGCTGTTTTTT.

The chain employs TRBV4-3 and TRBJ2-7; D perhaps matches TRBD1 (6 bases). Germline CDR1 reads LGHNA; CDR2 reads YSLEER. The CDR3 sequence is 16 residues long. V was pared by 0 bases and J by 2 bases, with 14 bases between. CDR3 in amino acids: CASSQEEGGITYEQYF. For the CDR3, the DNA is TGCGCCAGCAGCCAAGAGGAAGGGGGTATTACCTACGAGCAGTACTTC.

The chain is built from TRBV7-9 and TRBJ1-1; 11 bases line up with TRBD1. The CDR3 consists of 14 residues. Trimming took 5 bases from V and 6 from J; bases not matched to a gene: 5. Germline V CDR1 and CDR2: SEHNR, FQNEAQ (reference sequence). The CDR3 nucleotides read TGTGCCAGCAGCCTACTGGACAGGGGGCCTGAAGCTTTCTTT. Translating gives CASSLLDRGPEAFF.

V usage is TRBV9 and J usage is TRBJ1-1; the D gene is possibly TRBD1 (5 bases). The CDR3 has 15 residues. Deletions cut 0 bases from V and 4 bases from J, with 13 bases between. Germline CDR1 SGDLS, CDR2 YYNGEE. The CDR3 sequence is CASSVVVQGGTEAFF. CDR3 sequence (DNA): TGTGCCAGCAGCGTAGTGGTCCAGGGAGGCACTGAAGCTTTCTTT.